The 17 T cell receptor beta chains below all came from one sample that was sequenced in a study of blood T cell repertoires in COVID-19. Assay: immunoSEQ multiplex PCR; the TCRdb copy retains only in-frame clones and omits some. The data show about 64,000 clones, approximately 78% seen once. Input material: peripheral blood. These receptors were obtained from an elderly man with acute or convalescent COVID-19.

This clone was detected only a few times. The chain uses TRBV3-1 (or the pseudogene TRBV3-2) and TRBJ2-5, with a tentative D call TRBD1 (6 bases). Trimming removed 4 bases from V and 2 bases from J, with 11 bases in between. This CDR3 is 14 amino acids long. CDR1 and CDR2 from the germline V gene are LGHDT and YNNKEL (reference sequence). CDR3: CASSLAGTQETQYF. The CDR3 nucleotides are TGTGCCAGCAGCCTCGCCGGGACACAAGAGACCCAGTACTTC.

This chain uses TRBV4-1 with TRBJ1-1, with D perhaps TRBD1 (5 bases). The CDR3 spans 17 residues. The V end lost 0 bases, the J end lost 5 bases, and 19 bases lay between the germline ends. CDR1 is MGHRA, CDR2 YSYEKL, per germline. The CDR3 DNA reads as TGCGCCAGCAGCCAAGATCCATCGGAGGGGAGGGGAACTGAAGCTTTCTTT. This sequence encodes CASSQDPSEGRGTEAFF.

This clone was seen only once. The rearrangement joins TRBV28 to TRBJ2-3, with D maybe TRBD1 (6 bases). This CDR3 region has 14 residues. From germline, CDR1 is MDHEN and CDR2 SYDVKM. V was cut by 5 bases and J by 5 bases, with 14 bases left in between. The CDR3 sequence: CASSRETGRDTQYF. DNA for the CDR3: TGTGCCAGCAGTAGGGAAACAGGGAGAGATACGCAGTATTTT. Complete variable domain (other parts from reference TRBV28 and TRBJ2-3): DVKVTQSSRYLVKRTGEKVFLECVQDMDHENMFWYRQDPGLGLRLIYFSYDVKMKEKGDIPEGYSVSREKKERFSLILESASTNQTSMYLCASSRETGRDTQYFGPGTRLTVL.

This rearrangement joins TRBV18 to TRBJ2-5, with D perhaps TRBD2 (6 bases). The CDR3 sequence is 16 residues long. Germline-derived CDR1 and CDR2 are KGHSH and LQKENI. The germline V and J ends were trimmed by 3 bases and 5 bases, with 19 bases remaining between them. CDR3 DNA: TGTGCCAGCTCACCTCCTAAGACTAGTCCGGGCGAGACCCAGTACTTC. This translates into CASSPPKTSPGETQYF. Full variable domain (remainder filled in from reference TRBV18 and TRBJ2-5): NAGVMQNPRHLVRRRGQEARLRCSPMKGHSHVYWYRQLPEEGLKFMVYLQKENIIDESGMPKERFSAEFPKEGPSILRIQQVVRGDSAAYFCASSPPKTSPGETQYFGPGTRLLVL.

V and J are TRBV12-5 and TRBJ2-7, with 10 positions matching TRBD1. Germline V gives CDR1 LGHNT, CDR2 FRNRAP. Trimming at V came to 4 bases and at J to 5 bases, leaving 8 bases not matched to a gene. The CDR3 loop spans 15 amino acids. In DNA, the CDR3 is TGTGCTAGTGGTTCTACCGACAGGGGGCTTAACGAGCAGTACTTC. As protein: CASGSTDRGLNEQYF.

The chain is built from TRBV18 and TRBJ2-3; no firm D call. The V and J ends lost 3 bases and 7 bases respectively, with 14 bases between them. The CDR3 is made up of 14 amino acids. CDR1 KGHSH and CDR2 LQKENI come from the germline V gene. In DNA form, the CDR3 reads TGTGCCAGCTCACCTACAACCGAGCGAAATACGCAGTATTTT. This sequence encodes CASSPTTERNTQYF. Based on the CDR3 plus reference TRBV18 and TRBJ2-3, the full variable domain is NAGVMQNPRHLVRRRGQEARLRCSPMKGHSHVYWYRQLPEEGLKFMVYLQKENIIDESGMPKERFSAEFPKEGPSILRIQQVVRGDSAAYFCASSPTTERNTQYFGPGTRLTVL.

The CDR3 DNA reads TGCGCCAGCAGCTGGGGACCCGGGACAGGCACAGATACGCAGTATTTT. This sequence encodes CASSWGPGTGTDTQYF. This chain joins TRBV5-1 and TRBJ2-3; 7 bases map to TRBD1. With 3 bases clipped from V and 1 base from J, the junction kept 8 bases outside the gene matches. CDR3 length equals 16 residues. Germline V CDR1 and CDR2: SGHRS, YFSETQ.

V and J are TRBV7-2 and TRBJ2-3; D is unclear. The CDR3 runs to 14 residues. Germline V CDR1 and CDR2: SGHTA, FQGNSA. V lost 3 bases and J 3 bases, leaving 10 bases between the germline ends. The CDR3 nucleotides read TGTGCCAGCAGCTTCGGGTTGTGGACAGATACGCAGTATTTT. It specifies CASSFGLWTDTQYF.

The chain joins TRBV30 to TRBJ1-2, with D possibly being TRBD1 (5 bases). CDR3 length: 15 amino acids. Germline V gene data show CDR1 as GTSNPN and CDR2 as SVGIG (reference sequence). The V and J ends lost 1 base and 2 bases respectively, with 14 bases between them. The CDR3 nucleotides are TGTGCCTGGAGTGGGCGGGACGGACTGAACTATGGCTACACCTTC. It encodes CAWSGRDGLNYGYTF. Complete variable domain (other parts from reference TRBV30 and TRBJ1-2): SQTIHQWPATLVQPVGSPLSLECTVEGTSNPNLYWYRQAAGRGLQLLFYSVGIGQISSEVPQNLSASRPQDRQFILSSKKLLLSDSGFYLCAWSGRDGLNYGYTFGSGTRLTVV.

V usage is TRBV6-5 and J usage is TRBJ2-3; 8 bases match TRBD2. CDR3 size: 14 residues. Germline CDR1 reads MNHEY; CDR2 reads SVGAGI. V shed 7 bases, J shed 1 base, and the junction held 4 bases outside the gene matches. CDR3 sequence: CASNAGGGTDTQYF. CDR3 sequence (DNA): TGTGCCAGCAACGCGGGGGGCGGCACAGATACGCAGTATTTT.

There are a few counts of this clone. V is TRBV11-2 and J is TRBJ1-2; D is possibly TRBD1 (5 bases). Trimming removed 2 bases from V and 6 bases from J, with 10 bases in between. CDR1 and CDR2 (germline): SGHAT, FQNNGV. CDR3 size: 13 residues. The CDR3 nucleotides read TGTGCCAGCAGCTTACTCAGGGCGGATGGCTACACCTTC. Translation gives CASSLLRADGYTF.

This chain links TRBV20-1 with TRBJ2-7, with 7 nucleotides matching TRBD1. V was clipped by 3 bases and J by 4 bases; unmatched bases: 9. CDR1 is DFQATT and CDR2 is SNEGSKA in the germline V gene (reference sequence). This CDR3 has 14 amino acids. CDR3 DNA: TGCAGTGCTAGTGGCGCGAGGGGGCCGTACGAGCAGTACTTC. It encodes CSASGARGPYEQYF.

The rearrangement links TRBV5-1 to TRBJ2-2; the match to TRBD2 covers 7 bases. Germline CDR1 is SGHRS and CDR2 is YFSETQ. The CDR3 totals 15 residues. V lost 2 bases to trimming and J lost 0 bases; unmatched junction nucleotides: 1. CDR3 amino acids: CASSLGTTNTGELFF. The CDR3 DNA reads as TGCGCCAGCAGCTTAGGGACTACGAACACCGGGGAGCTGTTTTTT.

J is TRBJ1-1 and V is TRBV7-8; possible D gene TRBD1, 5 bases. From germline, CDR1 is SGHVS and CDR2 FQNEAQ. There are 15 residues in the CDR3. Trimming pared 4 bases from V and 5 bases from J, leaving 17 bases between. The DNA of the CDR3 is TGTGCCAGCAGCTCAGTAAGTGGGGGGTGGACTGAAGCTTTCTTT. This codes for CASSSVSGGWTEAFF.

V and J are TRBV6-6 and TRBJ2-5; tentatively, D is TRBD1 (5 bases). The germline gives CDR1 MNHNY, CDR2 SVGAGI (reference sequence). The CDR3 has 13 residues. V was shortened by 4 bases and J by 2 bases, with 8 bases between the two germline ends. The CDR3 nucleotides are TGTGCCAGCAGTTCGCAGGGACAAGAGACCCAGTACTTC. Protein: CASSSQGQETQYF.

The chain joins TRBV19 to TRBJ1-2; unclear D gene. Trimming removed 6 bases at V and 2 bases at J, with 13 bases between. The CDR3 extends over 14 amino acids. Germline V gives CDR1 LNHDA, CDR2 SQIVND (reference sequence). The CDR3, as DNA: TGTGCCAGTAGCAGATCTTTCCAAAACTATGGCTACACCTTC. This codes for CASSRSFQNYGYTF. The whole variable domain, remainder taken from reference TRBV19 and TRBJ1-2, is DGGITQSPKYLFRKEGQNVTLSCEQNLNHDAMYWYRQDPGQGLRLIYYSQIVNDFQKGDIAEGYSVSREKKESFPLTVTSAQKNPTAFYLCASSRSFQNYGYTFGSGTRLTVV.

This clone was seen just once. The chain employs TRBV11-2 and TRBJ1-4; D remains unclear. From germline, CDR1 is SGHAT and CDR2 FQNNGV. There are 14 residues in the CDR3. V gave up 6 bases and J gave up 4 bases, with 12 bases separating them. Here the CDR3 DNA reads TGTGCCAGCAGTCCCCGAGGGAATAATGAAAAACTGTTTTTT. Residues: CASSPRGNNEKLFF.